A single TCR beta chain is shown here with its context. Original analysis: Estimation of nucleated cell counts was performed using reference gene primer amplification. Assay used: immunoSEQ multiplex PCR; TCRdb lists only in-frame clones, some missing. V and J calls and clone size come straight from that table; D and trimming were deduced from the DNA. The sample comprises 75,000 to 100,000 clones, less than 85% of which are singletons, and 10% to 12% rests with the top ten. This specimen belongs to a study of blood T cell repertoires in COVID-19. Background on the study: The United States, Italy and Spain provided the acute and convalescent COVID-19 samples. PBMCs, B-cell-depleted T cells, or T cells were the source of the cDNA or gDNA that made up the material.

The CDR3 contains 17 residues. The material sequenced was peripheral blood. This receptor was identified in a human donor in a cohort sampled during active COVID-19. The rearrangement uses TRBV21-1 and TRBJ1-3. TRBV21-1 is a pseudogene segment. The CDR3 spells CASSKVPHLGSGNTIYF. The CDR3 DNA follows: TGTGCCAGCAGCAAAGTCCCCCACCTCGGCTCTGGAAACACCATATATTTT.